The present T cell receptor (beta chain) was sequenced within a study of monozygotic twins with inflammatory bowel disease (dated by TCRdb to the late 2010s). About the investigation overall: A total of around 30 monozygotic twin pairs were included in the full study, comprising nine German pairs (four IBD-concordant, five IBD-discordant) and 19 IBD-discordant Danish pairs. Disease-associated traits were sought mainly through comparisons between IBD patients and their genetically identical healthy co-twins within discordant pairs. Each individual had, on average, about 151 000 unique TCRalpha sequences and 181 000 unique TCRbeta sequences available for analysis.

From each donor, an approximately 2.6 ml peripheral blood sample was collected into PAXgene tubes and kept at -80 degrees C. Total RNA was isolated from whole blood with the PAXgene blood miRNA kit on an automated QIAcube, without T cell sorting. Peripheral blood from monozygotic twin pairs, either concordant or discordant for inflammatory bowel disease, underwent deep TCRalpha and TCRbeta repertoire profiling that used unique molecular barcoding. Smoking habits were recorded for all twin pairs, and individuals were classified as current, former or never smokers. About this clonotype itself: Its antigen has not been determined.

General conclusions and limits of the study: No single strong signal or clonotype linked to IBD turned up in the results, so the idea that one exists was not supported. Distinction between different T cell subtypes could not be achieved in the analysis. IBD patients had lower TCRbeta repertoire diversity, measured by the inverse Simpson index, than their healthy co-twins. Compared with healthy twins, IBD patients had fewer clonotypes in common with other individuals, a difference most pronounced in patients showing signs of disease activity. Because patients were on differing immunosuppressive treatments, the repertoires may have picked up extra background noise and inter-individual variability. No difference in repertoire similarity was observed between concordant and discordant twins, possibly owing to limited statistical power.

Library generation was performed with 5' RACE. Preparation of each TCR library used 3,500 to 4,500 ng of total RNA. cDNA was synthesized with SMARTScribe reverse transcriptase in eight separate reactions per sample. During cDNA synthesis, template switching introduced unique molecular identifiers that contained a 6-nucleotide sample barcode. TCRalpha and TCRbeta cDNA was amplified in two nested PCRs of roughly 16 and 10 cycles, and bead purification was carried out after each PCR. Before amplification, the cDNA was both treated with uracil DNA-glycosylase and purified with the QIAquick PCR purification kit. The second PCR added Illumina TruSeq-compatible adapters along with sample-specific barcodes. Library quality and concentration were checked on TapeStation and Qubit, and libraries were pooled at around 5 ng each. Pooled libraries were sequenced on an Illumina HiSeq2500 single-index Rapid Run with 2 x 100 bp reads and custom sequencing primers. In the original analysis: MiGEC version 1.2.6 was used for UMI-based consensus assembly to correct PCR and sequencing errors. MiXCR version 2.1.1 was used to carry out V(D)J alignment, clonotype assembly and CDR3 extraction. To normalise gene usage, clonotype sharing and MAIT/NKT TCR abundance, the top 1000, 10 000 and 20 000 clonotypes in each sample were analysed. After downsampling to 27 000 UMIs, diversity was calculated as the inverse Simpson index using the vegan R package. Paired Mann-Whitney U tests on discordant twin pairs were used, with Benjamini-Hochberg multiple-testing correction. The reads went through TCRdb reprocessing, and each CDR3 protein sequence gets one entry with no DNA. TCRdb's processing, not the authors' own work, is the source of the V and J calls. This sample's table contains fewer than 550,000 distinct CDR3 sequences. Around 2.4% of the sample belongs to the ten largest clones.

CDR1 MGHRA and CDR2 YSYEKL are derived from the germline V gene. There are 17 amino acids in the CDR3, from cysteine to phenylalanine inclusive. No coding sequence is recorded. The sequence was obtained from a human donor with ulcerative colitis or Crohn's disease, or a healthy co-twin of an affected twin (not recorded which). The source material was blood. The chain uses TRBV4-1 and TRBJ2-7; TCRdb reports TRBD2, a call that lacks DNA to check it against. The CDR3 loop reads CASSQDGAGGLPYEQYF.